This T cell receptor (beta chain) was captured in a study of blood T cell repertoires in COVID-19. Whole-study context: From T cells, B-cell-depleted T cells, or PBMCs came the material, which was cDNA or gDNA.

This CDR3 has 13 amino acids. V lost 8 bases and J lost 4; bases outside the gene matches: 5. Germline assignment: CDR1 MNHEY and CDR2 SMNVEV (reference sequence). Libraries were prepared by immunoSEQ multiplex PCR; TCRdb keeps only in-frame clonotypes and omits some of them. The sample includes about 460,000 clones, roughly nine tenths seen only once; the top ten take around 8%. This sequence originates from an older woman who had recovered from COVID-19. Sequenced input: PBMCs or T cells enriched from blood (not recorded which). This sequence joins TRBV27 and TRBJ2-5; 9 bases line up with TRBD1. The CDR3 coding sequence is TGTGCCAGCGGGGGACAGGGAGGAGAGACCCAGTACTTC. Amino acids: CASGGQGGETQYF.